The sequence of this T cell receptor (beta chain) was determined in a study of cytomegalovirus exposure and HLA in healthy donors. Overall study: Unique TCRs from HLA-typed donors, 80 million to 100 million of them, were held in an early data release.

Study-wide results and caveats: The authors later found HLA-associated TCR beta chains more clonally expanded than equally common others. Cytomegalovirus-associated status was assigned to some 180 TCR beta chains. Common viral pathogens seemed to be connected with several of the most significant clusters, according to a later analysis.

On this clone itself: As yet, its antigen is unknown.

The CDR3 consists of 14 residues. Between the trimmed V and J ends, which lost 6 bases and 5 bases, there was a span of 16 bases. Germline loops: CDR1 SNHLY, CDR2 FYNNEI. PCR employed 60 Vbeta and 13 Jbeta primers. Measured with immunoSEQ multiplex PCR; TCRdb has only the in-frame clones, and not every one. The repertoire holds over 150,000 clones, with about 83% as singletons. The V gene is TRBV2, the J gene TRBJ2-5, with TRBD2 as a possible D gene (5 bases). This clonotype originated in a woman aged 25 to 39 in good health and CMV-seronegative. The material sequenced was PBMCs. DNA of the CDR3: TGTGCCAGCAGATATTACGGACTCGGGGAGACCCAGTACTTC. It yields the protein CASRYYGLGETQYF.